The 4 T cell receptor beta chains below were found in one sample sequenced in a study of control samples from healthy donors and cancer patients. The method was immunoSEQ multiplex PCR; TCRdb's version includes in-frame clones alone and lacks a portion of them. The sample has tens of thousands of clones, about 92% seen once. Sequencing input: PBMCs. The receptors were gathered from a man aged 40-49 years with colorectal cancer.

The chain carries TRBV7-2 and TRBJ2-5; TRBD2 matches 12 bases. V gave up 4 bases and J gave up 3 bases; unmatched junction bases: 3. The CDR3 spans 15 residues. The germline V gene has CDR1 SGHTA and CDR2 FQGNSA. In nucleotides, the CDR3 is TGTGCCAGCAGCTCCCGGACTAGCGGGAAAGAGACCCAGTACTTC. Its protein product is CASSSRTSGKETQYF.

This chain uses TRBV5-4 with TRBJ2-2, with 7 bases matching TRBD1. Trimming removed 0 bases from V and 6 bases from J; junction bases left unmatched: 5. The CDR3 loop spans 15 amino acids. Per germline, CDR1 SGHNT and CDR2 YYREEE (reference sequence). The CDR3 protein is CASSLGTGRPGELFF. The DNA of the CDR3 is TGTGCCAGCAGCTTGGGGACAGGTCGACCCGGGGAGCTGTTTTTT.

This clone was detected once. The gene calls are TRBV6-1 and TRBJ1-2; D gene ambiguous. The V end lost 1 base, the J end lost 4 bases, and 13 bases lay between the germline ends. Germline values: CDR1 MNHNS, CDR2 SASEGT. The CDR3 sequence is 15 residues long. CDR3 coding DNA: TGTGCCAGCAGTGAAGGCAGGCCGTTTCCCTATGGCTACACCTTC. Amino acids: CASSEGRPFPYGYTF.

The rearrangement links TRBV19 to TRBJ1-2; 7 positions agree with TRBD1. With 7 bases clipped from V and 2 bases from J, the junction kept 7 bases outside the gene matches. This CDR3 spans 14 amino acids. Germline V gene sequence: CDR1 LNHDA, CDR2 SQIVND (reference sequence). The CDR3 coding sequence is TGTGCCAGTACTACGGACAGGTGGAACTATGGCTACACCTTC. It yields the protein CASTTDRWNYGYTF.